This TCR beta chain emerged from a study of blood T cell repertoires in COVID-19. At the level of the study: Italy, Spain and the United States were the sources of the convalescent and acute COVID-19 samples. From T cells, B-cell-depleted T cells, or PBMCs came the material, which was cDNA or gDNA.

This CDR3 comprises 15 residues. Per germline, CDR1 MNHEY and CDR2 SMNVEV (reference sequence). The V end lost 0 bases, the J end lost 4 bases, and 10 bases lay between the germline ends. Original methodology: Amplified reference gene primers provided the basis for estimating nucleated cell counts. Profiled with immunoSEQ multiplex PCR; TCRdb holds only in-frame clones, not every one. From that table come the V and J calls and clone size; the DNA was used to work out D and trimming. The sample includes about 20,000 clones, approximately 79% of them seen just once. The chain links TRBV27 to TRBJ1-5, with TRBD1 as a possible D gene (5 bases). The sequencing input was peripheral blood. This clonotype was obtained from a man aged 80 or over with acute or convalescent COVID-19. DNA for the CDR3: TGTGCCAGCAGTTTATCGATGGCAGGGAATCAGCCCCAGCATTTT. Amino acids: CASSLSMAGNQPQHF.